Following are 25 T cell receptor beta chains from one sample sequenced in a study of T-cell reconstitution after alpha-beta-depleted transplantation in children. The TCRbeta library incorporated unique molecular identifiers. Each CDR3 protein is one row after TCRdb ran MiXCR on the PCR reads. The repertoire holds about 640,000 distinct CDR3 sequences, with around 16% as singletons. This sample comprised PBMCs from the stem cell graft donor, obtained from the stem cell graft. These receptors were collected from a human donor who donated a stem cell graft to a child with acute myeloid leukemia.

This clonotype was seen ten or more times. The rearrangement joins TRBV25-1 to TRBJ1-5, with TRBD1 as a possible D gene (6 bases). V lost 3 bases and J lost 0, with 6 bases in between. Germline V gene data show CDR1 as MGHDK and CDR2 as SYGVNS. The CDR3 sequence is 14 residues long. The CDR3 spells CASSEDSSNQPQHF. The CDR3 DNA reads TGTGCCAGCAGTGAGGACAGTAGCAATCAGCCCCAGCATTTT.

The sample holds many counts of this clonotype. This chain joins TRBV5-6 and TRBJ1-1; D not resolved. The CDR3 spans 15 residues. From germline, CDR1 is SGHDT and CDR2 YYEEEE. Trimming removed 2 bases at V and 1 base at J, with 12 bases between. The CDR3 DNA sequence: TGTGCCAGCAGCTTAGGACCCTCTTCGAACACTGAAGCTTTCTTT. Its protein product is CASSLGPSSNTEAFF.

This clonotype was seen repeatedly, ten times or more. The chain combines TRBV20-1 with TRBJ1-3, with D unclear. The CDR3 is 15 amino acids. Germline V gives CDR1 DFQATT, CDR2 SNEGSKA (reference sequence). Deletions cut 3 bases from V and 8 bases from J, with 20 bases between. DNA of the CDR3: TGCAGTGCTAGCCCGGGCGGCCCCCCCGGGGACACCATATATTTT. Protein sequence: CSASPGGPPGDTIYF.

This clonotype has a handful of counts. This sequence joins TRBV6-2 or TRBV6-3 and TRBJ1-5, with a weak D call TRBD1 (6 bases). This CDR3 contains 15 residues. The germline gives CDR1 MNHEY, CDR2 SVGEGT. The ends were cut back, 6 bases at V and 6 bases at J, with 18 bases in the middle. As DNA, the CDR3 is TGTGCCAGCAGCCTCGAGGGGGGGATTGGTCAGCCCCAGCATTTT. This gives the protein CASSLEGGIGQPQHF.

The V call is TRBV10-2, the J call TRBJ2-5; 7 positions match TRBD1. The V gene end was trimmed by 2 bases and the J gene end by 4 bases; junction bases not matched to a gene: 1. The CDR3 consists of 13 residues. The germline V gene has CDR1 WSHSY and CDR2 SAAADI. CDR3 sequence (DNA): TGCGCCAGCAGTGAGGGGACAGTAGAGACCCAGTACTTC. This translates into CASSEGTVETQYF.

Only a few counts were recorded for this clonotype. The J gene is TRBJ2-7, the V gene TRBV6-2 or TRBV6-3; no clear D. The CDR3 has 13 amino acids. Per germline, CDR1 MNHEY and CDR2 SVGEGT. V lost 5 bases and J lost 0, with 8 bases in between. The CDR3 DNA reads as TGTGCCAGCAGTCACACGAGCTCCTACGAGCAGTACGTC. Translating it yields CASSHTSSYEQYV.

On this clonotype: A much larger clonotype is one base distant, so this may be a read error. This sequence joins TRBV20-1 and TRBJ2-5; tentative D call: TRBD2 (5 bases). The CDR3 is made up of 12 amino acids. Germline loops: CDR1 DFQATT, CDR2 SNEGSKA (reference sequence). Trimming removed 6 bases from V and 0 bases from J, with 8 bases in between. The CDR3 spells CSALAHQETQYF. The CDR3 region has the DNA TGCAGTGCGTTAGCGCACCAAGAGACCCAGTACTTC.

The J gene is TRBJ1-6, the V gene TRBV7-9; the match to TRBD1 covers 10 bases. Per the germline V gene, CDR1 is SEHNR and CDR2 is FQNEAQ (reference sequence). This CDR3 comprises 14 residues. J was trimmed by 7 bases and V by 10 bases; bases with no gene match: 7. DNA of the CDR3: TGTGCCACGAGACAGGGGGCTCAAAATTCACCCCTCCACTTT. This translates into CATRQGAQNSPLHF.

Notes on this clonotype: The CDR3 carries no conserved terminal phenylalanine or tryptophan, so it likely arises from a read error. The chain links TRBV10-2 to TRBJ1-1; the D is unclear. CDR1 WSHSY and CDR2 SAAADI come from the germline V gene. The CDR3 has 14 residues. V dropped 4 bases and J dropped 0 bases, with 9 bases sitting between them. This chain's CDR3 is CASSVSRMNTEAFL. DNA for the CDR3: TGCGCCAGCAGTGTGAGTCGAATGAACACTGAAGCTTTCCTT.

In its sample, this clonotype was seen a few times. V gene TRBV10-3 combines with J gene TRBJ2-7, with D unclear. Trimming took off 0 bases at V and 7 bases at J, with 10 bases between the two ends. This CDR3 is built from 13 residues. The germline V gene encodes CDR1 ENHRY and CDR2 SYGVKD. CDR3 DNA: TGTGCCATCAGTGAGTCGGGTGAGCGTGAGCAGTACTTC. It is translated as CAISESGEREQYF.

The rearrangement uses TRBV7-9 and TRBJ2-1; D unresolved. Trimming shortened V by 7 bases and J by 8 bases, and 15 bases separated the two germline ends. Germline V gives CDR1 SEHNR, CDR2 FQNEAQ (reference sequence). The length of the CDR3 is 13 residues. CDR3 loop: CASNPEVMHEQFF. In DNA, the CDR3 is TGTGCCAGCAACCCAGAGGTTATGCATGAGCAGTTCTTC.

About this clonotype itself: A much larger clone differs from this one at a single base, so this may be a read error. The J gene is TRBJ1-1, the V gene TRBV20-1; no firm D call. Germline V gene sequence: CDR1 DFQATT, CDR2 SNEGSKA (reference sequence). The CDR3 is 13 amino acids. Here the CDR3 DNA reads TGCGGTGCTCTCGGAGGTGGTGAGACTGAAGCTTTCTTT. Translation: CGALGGGETEAFF.

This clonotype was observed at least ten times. This CDR3 is CSADITSETSGGATDTQYF. CDR3 sequence (DNA): TGCAGTGCTGACATCACCTCGGAGACTAGCGGGGGGGCCACAGATACGCAGTATTTT. The J gene is TRBJ2-3, the V gene TRBV20-1; 14 bases map to TRBD2. This CDR3 contains 19 residues. The germline CDR1 and CDR2 sequences are DFQATT and SNEGSKA (reference sequence). J lost 2 bases, V lost 5 bases, and 15 bases had no gene match.

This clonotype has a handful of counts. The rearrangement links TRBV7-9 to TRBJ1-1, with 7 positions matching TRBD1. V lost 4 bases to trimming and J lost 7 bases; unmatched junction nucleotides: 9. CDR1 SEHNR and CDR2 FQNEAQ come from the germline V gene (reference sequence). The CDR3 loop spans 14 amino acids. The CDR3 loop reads CASSYDGTANEAFF. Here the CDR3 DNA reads TGTGCCAGCAGCTACGACGGGACAGCGAATGAAGCTTTCTTT.

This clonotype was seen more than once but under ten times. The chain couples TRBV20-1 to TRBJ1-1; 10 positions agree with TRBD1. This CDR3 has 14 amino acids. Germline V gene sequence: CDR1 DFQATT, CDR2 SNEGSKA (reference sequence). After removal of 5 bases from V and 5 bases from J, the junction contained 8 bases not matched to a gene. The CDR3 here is CSASTGGGGTEAFF. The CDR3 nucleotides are TGCAGTGCTTCGACAGGGGGCGGGGGGACTGAAGCTTTCTTT.

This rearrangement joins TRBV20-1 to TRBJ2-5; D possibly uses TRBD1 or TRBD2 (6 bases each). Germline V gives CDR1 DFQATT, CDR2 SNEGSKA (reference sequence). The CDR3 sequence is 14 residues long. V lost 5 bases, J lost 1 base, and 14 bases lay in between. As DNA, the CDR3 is TGCAGTGCTGGCCGGAGGGGGTCCCAAGAGACCCAGTACTTC. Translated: CSAGRRGSQETQYF.

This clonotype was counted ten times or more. The CDR3 is CASSLPGTVEQFF. In nucleotides, the CDR3 is TGTGCCAGCAGTTTACCAGGGACGGTTGAGCAGTTCTTC. V gene TRBV12-3 or TRBV12-4 combines with J gene TRBJ2-1, with D perhaps matching TRBD1 or TRBD2 (5 bases each). CDR3 length: 13 residues. The V end was cut by 2 bases, the J end by 9 bases, with 11 bases between.

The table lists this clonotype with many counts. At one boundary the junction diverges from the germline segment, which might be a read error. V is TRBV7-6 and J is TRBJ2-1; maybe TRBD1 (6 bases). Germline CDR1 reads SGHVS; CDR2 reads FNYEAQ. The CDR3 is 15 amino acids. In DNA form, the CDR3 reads TGTGCCAGCAGCCTAGCTGGGGACAAATACAATGAGCAGTTCTTC. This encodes CASSLAGDKYNEQFF.

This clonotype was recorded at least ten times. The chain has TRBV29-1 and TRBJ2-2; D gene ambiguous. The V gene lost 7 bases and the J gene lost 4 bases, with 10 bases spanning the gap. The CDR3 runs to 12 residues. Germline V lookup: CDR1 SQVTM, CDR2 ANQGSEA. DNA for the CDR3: TGCAGCGCTCGGAAGGTCACCGGGGAGCTGTTTTTT. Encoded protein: CSARKVTGELFF.

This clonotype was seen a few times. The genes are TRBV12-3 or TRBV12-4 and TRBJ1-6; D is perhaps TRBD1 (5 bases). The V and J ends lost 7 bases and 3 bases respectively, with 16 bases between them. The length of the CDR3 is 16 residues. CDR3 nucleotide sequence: TGTGCCAGCACCTTCTGGGGGGTGAGCTATAATTCACCCCTCCACTTT. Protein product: CASTFWGVSYNSPLHF.

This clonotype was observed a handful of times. CDR3 sequence: CASSLTIRTGGLHEQFF. The CDR3 coding sequence is TGCGCCAGCAGCTTGACAATACGGACAGGGGGCCTACATGAGCAGTTCTTC. The chain uses TRBV5-1 and TRBJ2-1, with 11 bases fitting TRBD1. The CDR3 totals 17 residues. The germline gives CDR1 SGHRS, CDR2 YFSETQ. The V gene end was trimmed by 1 base and the J gene end by 8 bases; junction bases not matched to a gene: 11.

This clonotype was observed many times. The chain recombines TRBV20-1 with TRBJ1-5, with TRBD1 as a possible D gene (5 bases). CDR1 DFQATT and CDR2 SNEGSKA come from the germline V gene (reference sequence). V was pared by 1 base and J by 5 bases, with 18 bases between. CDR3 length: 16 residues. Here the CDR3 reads CSARVRTGGAYQPQHF. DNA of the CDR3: TGCAGTGCTAGAGTAAGGACTGGTGGGGCCTATCAGCCCCAGCATTTT.

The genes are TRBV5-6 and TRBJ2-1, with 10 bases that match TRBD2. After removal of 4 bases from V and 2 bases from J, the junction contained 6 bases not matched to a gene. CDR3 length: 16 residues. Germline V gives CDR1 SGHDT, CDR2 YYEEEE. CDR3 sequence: CASSSVAGGPYNEQFF. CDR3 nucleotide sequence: TGTGCCAGCAGCAGCGTAGCGGGGGGCCCCTACAATGAGCAGTTCTTC.

The CDR3, as DNA: TGTGCCAGCAGTGAACCCGGGACAGGGGTCTACAATGAGCAGTTCTTC. It codes for CASSEPGTGVYNEQFF. V gene TRBV6-1 combines with J gene TRBJ2-1, with 10 bases aligning to TRBD1. This CDR3 is built from 16 residues. Germline V gene sequence: CDR1 MNHNS, CDR2 SASEGT. V gave up 2 bases and J gave up 3 bases; unmatched junction bases: 4.

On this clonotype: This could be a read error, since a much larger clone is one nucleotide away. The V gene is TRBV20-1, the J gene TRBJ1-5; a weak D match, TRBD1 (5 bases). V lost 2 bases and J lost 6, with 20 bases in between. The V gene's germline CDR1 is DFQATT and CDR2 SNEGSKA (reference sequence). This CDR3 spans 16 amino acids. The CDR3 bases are TGCAGTGCTAGAACGTTGACAGCGGACATATCTCAGCCCCAGCATTTT. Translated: CSARTLTADISQPQHF.